This entry lists 9 T cell receptor beta chains sequenced from one sample in a study of cytomegalovirus exposure and HLA in healthy donors. The PCR used 60 Vbeta and 13 Jbeta primers. Generated by immunoSEQ multiplex PCR, the TCRdb table keeps only in-frame clones and is missing some. The sample lists about 160,000 clones, 65% to 85% occurring once. The sample consisted of PBMCs. The receptors here all came from a woman between 45 and 60 years old in good health and CMV-seropositive.

Here the CDR3 DNA reads TGCGCCAGCAGCTCCAGGGGGGAAGGCGGGTCACCCCTCCACTTT. This codes for CASSSRGEGGSPLHF. This sequence joins TRBV5-1 and TRBJ1-6, with 7 bases lining up with TRBD1. The CDR3 consists of 15 residues. The trim removed 3 bases at V and 10 bases at J, leaving 10 bases unmatched. Looked up from germline, CDR1 is SGHRS and CDR2 is YFSETQ.

V usage is TRBV7-6 and J usage is TRBJ1-2; 10 bases match TRBD1. Germline assignment: CDR1 SGHVS and CDR2 FNYEAQ. The ends lost 5 bases at V and 0 bases at J; junction bases unmatched: 6. This CDR3 has 16 residues. This chain's CDR3 is CASSRGTGVTNYGYTF. The CDR3 DNA reads as TGTGCCAGCAGCCGGGGGACAGGGGTGACTAACTATGGCTACACCTTC.

This chain uses TRBV5-5 with TRBJ2-5; 10 positions match TRBD2. The germline gives CDR1 SGHKS, CDR2 YYEKEE (reference sequence). The J segment lost 1 base and the V segment lost 4 bases, leaving 7 bases of the junction unmatched. The CDR3 runs to 16 residues. The CDR3 spells CASSQIRTSGQETQYF. The CDR3 nucleotides are TGTGCCAGCAGCCAAATTCGGACTAGCGGCCAAGAGACCCAGTACTTC.

This clone was detected only once. The rearrangement links TRBV10-3 to TRBJ2-5; weak D call: TRBD1 (5 bases). The germline V and J ends were trimmed by 0 bases and 4 bases, with 9 bases remaining between them. Looked up from germline, CDR1 is ENHRY and CDR2 is SYGVKD. The CDR3 runs 14 residues. The CDR3 nucleotides read TGTGCCATCAGTGAGTCACCCCAGGGAGAGACCCAGTACTTC. Protein: CAISESPQGETQYF.

This clone showed up just a few times. The rearrangement links TRBV5-5 to TRBJ2-7, with a possible D match to TRBD2 (5 bases). The ends were cut back, 2 bases at V and 0 bases at J, with 15 bases in the middle. The CDR3 has 16 residues. CDR1 is SGHKS and CDR2 is YYEKEE in the germline V gene (reference sequence). CDR3 loop: CASSLSLPGSSYEQYF. DNA for the CDR3: TGTGCCAGCAGCTTAAGTTTACCGGGGAGCTCCTACGAGCAGTACTTC.

The rearrangement uses TRBV5-6 and TRBJ1-2; D not resolved. Looked up from germline, CDR1 is SGHDT and CDR2 is YYEEEE. This CDR3 spans 12 amino acids. V was trimmed by 4 bases and J by 4 bases, leaving 8 bases between them. CDR3 DNA: TGTGCCAGCAGCGGGTGGGCCTATGGCTACACCTTC. Translation gives CASSGWAYGYTF.

The V gene is TRBV16, the J gene TRBJ1-5; no definite D call. V lost 0 bases, J lost 4 bases, and 10 bases lay in between. Germline CDR1 and CDR2: KGHSY and FQNENV. The CDR3 extends over 15 amino acids. The CDR3 DNA is TGTGCCAGCAGCCAATCGATAAACAGAAATCAGCCCCAGCATTTT. Translating it yields CASSQSINRNQPQHF.

This chain joins TRBV4-1 and TRBJ1-4, with a tentative D call TRBD1 (6 bases). The CDR3 extends over 16 amino acids. V was clipped by 3 bases and J by 4 bases, with 15 bases between them. Germline V gives CDR1 MGHRA, CDR2 YSYEKL. CDR3 in amino acids: CASSQGAAVYNEKLFF. The CDR3 bases are TGCGCCAGCAGCCAGGGGGCAGCGGTATATAATGAAAAACTGTTTTTT.

J is TRBJ2-7 and V is TRBV7-8, with D tentatively TRBD1 (6 bases). The CDR3 runs 12 residues. From germline, CDR1 is SGHVS and CDR2 FQNEAQ. V shed 10 bases and J shed 0 bases, with 10 bases lying between them. The chain's CDR3 is CATQGFSYEQYF. The CDR3 nucleotides are TGTGCCACCCAGGGGTTCTCCTACGAGCAGTACTTC.